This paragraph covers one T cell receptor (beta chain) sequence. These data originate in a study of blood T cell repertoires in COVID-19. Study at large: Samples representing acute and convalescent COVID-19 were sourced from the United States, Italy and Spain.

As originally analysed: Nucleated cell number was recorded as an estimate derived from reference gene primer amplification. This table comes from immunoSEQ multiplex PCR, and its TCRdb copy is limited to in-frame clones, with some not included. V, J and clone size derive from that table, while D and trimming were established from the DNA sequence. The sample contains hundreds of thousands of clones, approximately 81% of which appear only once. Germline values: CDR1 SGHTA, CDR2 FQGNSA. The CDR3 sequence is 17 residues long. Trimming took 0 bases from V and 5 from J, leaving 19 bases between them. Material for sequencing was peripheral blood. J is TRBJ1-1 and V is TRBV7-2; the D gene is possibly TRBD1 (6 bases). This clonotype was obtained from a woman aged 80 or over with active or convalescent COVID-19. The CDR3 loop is CASSLARQVLSGTEAFF. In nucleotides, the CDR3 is TGTGCCAGCAGCTTAGCTAGACAGGTACTCTCTGGTACTGAAGCTTTCTTT. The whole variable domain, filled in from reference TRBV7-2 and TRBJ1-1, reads GAGVSQSPSNKVTEKGKDVELRCDPISGHTALYWYRQSLGQGLEFLIYFQGNSAPDKSGLPSDRFSAERTGGSVSTLTIQRTQQEDSAVYLCASSLARQVLSGTEAFFGQGTRLTVV.